Shown below are 24 T cell receptor beta chains from a single sample sequenced in a study of regulatory T cells in long-lasting Graves disease. The time point is: newly diagnosed GD, antithyroid drugs for less than 3 months. Extracted RNA from PBMCs served as the source of the TCR library. For TCR beta, libraries came from iRepertoire HTBI primers and Arm-PCR of CDR3 regions. TCRdb itself ran the multiplex PCR reads through MiXCR, one entry per CDR3 protein. The sample records a few hundred thousand distinct CDR3 sequences, about 11% being singletons. The sample was also linked to a second study, of T cells in Graves' hyperthyroidism and ophthalmopathy.

The starting material was peripheral blood mononuclear cells (PBMCs), obtained at new diagnosis, from a patient treated with antithyroid drugs. The receptors were sampled from a woman aged 18-29 years with Graves disease.

In this sample, this clonotype turned up many times. This chain joins TRBV7-8 and TRBJ2-1; D gene uncertain. The CDR3 covers 14 residues. Germline V gene lookup returns CDR1 SGHVS and CDR2 FQNEAQ. The V end lost 4 bases, the J end lost 5 bases, and 12 bases lay between the germline ends. CDR3: CASSSLIWDNEQFF. The DNA of the CDR3 is TGTGCCAGCAGCTCCCTAATATGGGACAATGAGCAGTTCTTC.

This clonotype was observed many times. The rearrangement links TRBV20-1 to TRBJ2-5; 12 bases are a match to TRBD2. Germline assignment: CDR1 DFQATT and CDR2 SNEGSKA (reference sequence). The J segment lost 5 bases and the V segment lost 4 bases, leaving 20 bases of the junction unmatched. This CDR3 contains 19 residues. In DNA form, the CDR3 reads TGCAGTGCTATTGGGGGTTCAGTTGGACTAGCGGGAAGGCGGGAGACCCAGTACTTC. It codes for CSAIGGSVGLAGRRETQYF.

This clonotype was counted between two and nine times. The chain has TRBV7-9 and TRBJ2-1; no clear D gene. The CDR3 has 14 residues. The V and J ends lost 1 base and 10 bases respectively, with 14 bases between them. Germline V lookup: CDR1 SEHNR, CDR2 FQNEAQ (reference sequence). The CDR3 protein is CASSLDWVAEEQFF. CDR3 DNA: TGTGCCAGCAGCTTAGACTGGGTGGCCGAGGAGCAGTTCTTC.

This clonotype was counted at least ten times. The chain has TRBV18 and TRBJ2-5; D remains ambiguous. Germline lookup yields CDR1 KGHSH and CDR2 LQKENI. The CDR3 sequence is 13 residues long. Deletions cut 3 bases from V and 5 bases from J, with 10 bases between. CDR3 DNA: TGTGCCAGCTCACCCGGGCCTCGGGAGACCCAGTACTTC. This sequence encodes CASSPGPRETQYF.

This clonotype was observed at least ten times. This chain uses TRBV5-1 with TRBJ1-1; a possible D gene is TRBD1 (6 bases). Germline V gene lookup returns CDR1 SGHRS and CDR2 YFSETQ. Deletions cut 0 bases from V and 5 bases from J, with 23 bases between. The CDR3 consists of 18 residues. CDR3 nucleotides: TGCGCCAGCAGCTTGGCTGGGTGGGGGGGCGCATCAGAGACTGAAGCTTTCTTT. This gives the protein CASSLAGWGGASETEAFF.

The chain uses TRBV10-3 and TRBJ2-2, with D possibly matching TRBD1 (6 bases). The CDR3 extends over 24 amino acids. The germline gives CDR1 ENHRY, CDR2 SYGVKD. Trimming removed 6 bases at V and 6 bases at J, with 44 bases between. The CDR3 sequence is CAISMLLEQGSFGYKEFTPGELFF. Written as DNA, the CDR3 is TGTGCCATCAGCATGCTCCTAGAACAGGGCTCTTTTGGTTATAAGGAGTTTACCCCCGGGGAGCTGTTTTTT.

Details on this clonotype: This clone may be a read error of a much larger clone one base away. This chain uses TRBV27 with TRBJ1-6; D unresolved. Per germline, CDR1 MNHEY and CDR2 SMNVEV (reference sequence). The CDR3 has 14 amino acids. The CDR3 DNA reads as TGTGCCAGCAGCGCCGGGGTCCGGAGTTCACCCATCCACTTT. It is translated as CASSAGVRSSPIHF.

In its sample, this clonotype was seen many times. V and J are TRBV6-2 or TRBV6-3 and TRBJ2-1, with D possibly matching TRBD1 (5 bases). The CDR3 is made up of 18 amino acids. Germline V gene sequence: CDR1 MNHEY, CDR2 SVGEGT. Trimming removed 3 bases at V and 1 base at J, with 19 bases between. CDR3 amino acids: CASSYFRLGLVSYNEQFF. The CDR3 DNA sequence: TGTGCCAGCAGTTATTTTCGGTTGGGGCTAGTATCCTACAATGAGCAGTTCTTC.

In this sample, this clonotype turned up a few times. The V gene is TRBV6-1, the J gene TRBJ2-2, with D possibly TRBD2 on 5 matching bases. This CDR3 contains 13 residues. From germline, CDR1 is MNHNS and CDR2 SASEGT. V dropped 11 bases and J dropped 4 bases, with 14 bases sitting between them. The CDR3 reads CAARRTSTGELFF. In nucleotides, the CDR3 is TGTGCCGCACGGAGGACGAGCACCGGGGAGCTGTTTTTT.

This chain uses TRBV19 with TRBJ2-1, with D possibly TRBD2 on 6 matching bases. The germline V gene encodes CDR1 LNHDA and CDR2 SQIVND (reference sequence). V lost 0 bases and J 4 bases, leaving 10 bases between the germline ends. The CDR3 runs 15 residues. CDR3 coding DNA: TGTGCCAGTAGTATAGAGGCGGGGTCGTACAATGAGCAGTTCTTC. Encoded protein: CASSIEAGSYNEQFF.

The sample holds many counts of this clonotype. This chain uses TRBV7-9 with TRBJ1-1; D gene ambiguous. Per germline, CDR1 SEHNR and CDR2 FQNEAQ (reference sequence). Trimming cost V 2 bases and J 3 bases, with 4 bases left between them. CDR3 size: 12 residues. CDR3 residues: CASSLQYTEAFF. Here the CDR3 DNA reads TGTGCCAGCAGCTTACAGTACACTGAAGCTTTCTTT.

This clonotype has a handful of counts. The rearrangement uses TRBV20-1 and TRBJ2-5; D is unclear. The ends were cut back, 3 bases at V and 2 bases at J, with 13 bases in the middle. Germline CDR1 is DFQATT and CDR2 is SNEGSKA (reference sequence). This CDR3 is 14 amino acids long. CDR3 residues: CSASGGLGQETQYF. As DNA, the CDR3 is TGCAGTGCTAGTGGTGGCTTAGGTCAAGAGACCCAGTACTTC.

This clonotype has ten or more counts. The rearrangement joins TRBV2 to TRBJ1-1; possible D gene TRBD1, 5 bases. Germline V gives CDR1 SNHLY, CDR2 FYNNEI. V was trimmed by 7 bases and J by 3 bases, leaving 12 bases between them. The CDR3 length is 13 residues. CDR3 nucleotides: TGTGCCAGCATAGACAGCCGAGACACTGAAGCTTTCTTT. Its protein is CASIDSRDTEAFF. Supplemented by reference TRBV2 and TRBJ1-1, the full variable domain reads EPEVTQTPSHQVTQMGQEVILRCVPISNHLYFYWYRQILGQKVEFLVSFYNNEISEKSEIFDDQFSVERPDGSNFTLKIRSTKLEDSAMYFCASIDSRDTEAFFGQGTRLTVV.

This clonotype was seen a handful of times. V and J are TRBV5-1 and TRBJ2-5; D call uncertain. The V gene lost 4 bases and the J gene lost 1 base, with 14 bases spanning the gap. CDR1 and CDR2 from the germline V gene are SGHRS and YFSETQ. This CDR3 is built from 15 residues. The CDR3 here is CASSEYYRSQETQYF. The DNA for the CDR3 is TGCGCCAGCAGCGAATATTACAGATCCCAAGAGACCCAGTACTTC.

At least ten counts were recorded for this clonotype. The rearrangement links TRBV13 to TRBJ2-7; a weak D match, TRBD1 (7 bases). Looked up from germline, CDR1 is PRHDT and CDR2 is FYEKMQ (reference sequence). This CDR3 is built from 15 residues. V dropped 5 bases and J dropped 0 bases, with 14 bases sitting between them. The CDR3 DNA reads as TGTGCCAGCAGCGCCAGGGGGGAACTCTCCTACGAGCAGTACTTC. Translated: CASSARGELSYEQYF.

V is TRBV6-2 or TRBV6-3 and J is TRBJ1-5; no clear D. V lost 6 bases to trimming and J lost 3 bases, with 15 bases between them. Germline lookup yields CDR1 MNHEY and CDR2 SVGEGT. The CDR3 is 15 residues long. The CDR3 DNA reads TGTGCCAGCAGCCCGGCGGGGAGGGTCAATCAGCCCCAGCATTTT. Protein sequence: CASSPAGRVNQPQHF.

The chain uses TRBV6-2 or TRBV6-3 and TRBJ2-5; no firm D call. Germline lookup yields CDR1 MNHEY and CDR2 SVGEGT. The CDR3 totals 13 residues. Trimming shortened V by 7 bases and J by 2 bases, and 11 bases separated the two germline ends. The CDR3 nucleotides read TGTGCCAGCACCCTACTGCCACAAGAGACCCAGTACTTC. Protein sequence: CASTLLPQETQYF.

The chain uses TRBV7-6 and TRBJ2-3; the match to TRBD2 covers 7 bases. With V trimmed by 5 bases and J by 4 bases, 9 bases remained unmatched. Germline V lookup: CDR1 SGHVS, CDR2 FNYEAQ. The CDR3 totals 15 residues. The CDR3, as DNA: TGTGCCAGCAGCGGTGGGGCGGCGGGGGCAGATACGCAGTATTTT. This encodes CASSGGAAGADTQYF.

This clonotype appeared many times. CDR3 sequence (DNA): TGTGCCAGCAGCCAAAGCTCCCAGGATCCCTATGGCTACACCTTC. Its protein is CASSQSSQDPYGYTF. The chain links TRBV3-1 to TRBJ1-2; D ambiguous. V was pared by 2 bases and J by 4 bases, with 14 bases between. The CDR3 is 15 residues long. CDR1 is LGHDT, CDR2 YNNKEL, per germline (reference sequence).

This clonotype was observed at least ten times. The J gene is TRBJ1-3, the V gene TRBV5-8, with D unclear. Per germline, CDR1 SGHTS and CDR2 YDEGEE. The CDR3 extends over 16 amino acids. Trimming shortened V by 1 base and J by 1 base, and 12 bases separated the two germline ends. Here the CDR3 reads CASSLYVSGSGNTIYF. CDR3 DNA sequence: TGTGCCAGCAGCTTGTATGTCTCTGGTTCTGGAAACACCATATATTTT.

This clonotype was seen at least ten times. The rearrangement joins TRBV7-3 to TRBJ2-3, with TRBD2 matching over 12 bases. The CDR3 covers 17 residues. J gave up 4 bases and V 1 base, and 6 bases lay outside the gene matches. Germline V gives CDR1 SGHTA, CDR2 FQGTGA. CDR3 DNA: TGTGCCAGCAGCTTAAGCTCTAGCGGGGGGGACCCAGATACGCAGTATTTT. Translated, it gives CASSLSSSGGDPDTQYF.

The sample holds many counts of this clonotype. The chain has TRBV9 and TRBJ2-3; 12 nucleotides match TRBD1. The CDR3 is 17 residues long. Germline assignment: CDR1 SGDLS and CDR2 YYNGEE. The J segment lost 4 bases and the V segment lost 2 bases, leaving 8 bases of the junction unmatched. The CDR3 DNA reads TGTGCCAGCAGCGTCGAAAGGGACAGGGGGCTAGCAGATACGCAGTATTTT. Its protein is CASSVERDRGLADTQYF.

This clonotype was counted many times. The gene calls are TRBV7-3 and TRBJ2-1, with 8 bases that match TRBD2. From germline, CDR1 is SGHTA and CDR2 FQGTGA. Trimming at V came to 6 bases and at J to 6 bases, leaving 10 bases not matched to a gene. There are 15 residues in the CDR3. This chain's CDR3 is CASSQGLAEANEQFF. The CDR3 bases are TGTGCCAGCAGTCAAGGACTAGCAGAGGCCAATGAGCAGTTCTTC.

This clonotype was found many times. V gene TRBV5-1 combines with J gene TRBJ1-3; no definite D call. The CDR3 totals 16 residues. V was cut by 0 bases and J by 0 bases, with 10 bases left in between. Germline lookup yields CDR1 SGHRS and CDR2 YFSETQ. CDR3 sequence: CASSLEPGRSGNTIYF. In DNA form, the CDR3 reads TGCGCCAGCAGCTTGGAGCCAGGTCGCTCTGGAAACACCATATATTTT.